Listed here are 21 T cell receptor beta chains from one sample, sequenced in a study of PD-L1 blockade in urothelial cancer (dated by TCRdb to 2016 to 2017). To prepare the library, the immunoSEQ multiplex PCR assay was applied. In TCRdb, the immuneACCESS table is reduced to in-frame sequences with V and J assigned. These tables do not hold every clone; where another copy was compared, an unresolved V gene accounts for under half, and the others remain unexplained. The sample data list about 100,000 clones, and 70% to 85% of these were observed just once. The biggest ten clones account for around 2.4% of the sample. The sample here was PBMCs, taken around atezolizumab (anti-PD-L1) treatment. The source is a man between 50 and 59 years old with urothelial cancer.

This clone was counted once. CDR3 region: CASSGEGLAGVSYEQYF. DNA of the CDR3: TGTGCCAGCAGCGGAGAGGGATTAGCGGGAGTGAGCTACGAGCAGTACTTC. This chain uses TRBV28 with TRBJ2-7, with 9 bases aligning to TRBD2. There are 17 residues in the CDR3. Germline V gene data show CDR1 as MDHEN and CDR2 as SYDVKM. V shed 6 bases, J shed 3 bases, and the junction held 15 bases outside the gene matches. Full variable domain (rest looked up from reference TRBV28 and TRBJ2-7): DVKVTQSSRYLVKRTGEKVFLECVQDMDHENMFWYRQDPGLGLRLIYFSYDVKMKEKGDIPEGYSVSREKKERFSLILESASTNQTSMYLCASSGEGLAGVSYEQYFGPGTRLTVT.

The chain couples TRBV9 to TRBJ1-2; 9 bases line up with TRBD1. In germline, CDR1 is SGDLS, CDR2 YYNGEE. CDR3 length: 14 residues. J lost 4 bases, V lost 7 bases, and 8 bases had no gene match. The CDR3 reads CASSPGQGVYGYTF. The CDR3 DNA reads TGTGCCAGCTCCCCGGGACAGGGTGTCTATGGCTACACCTTC.

As concerns this clone: Other DNA sequences of this sample code for an identical CDR3. This chain joins TRBV7-2 and TRBJ2-3; a weak D match, TRBD2 (5 bases). The CDR3 is made up of 16 amino acids. Between the trimmed V and J ends, which lost 5 bases and 2 bases, there was a span of 17 bases. Germline-derived CDR1 and CDR2 are SGHTA and FQGNSA. The CDR3 loop reads CASSLVLAGSTDTQYF. CDR3 nucleotide sequence: TGTGCCAGCAGCCTGGTTCTTGCGGGCTCCACAGATACGCAGTATTTT. The entire variable domain, with the rest obtained from reference TRBV7-2 and TRBJ2-3, is as follows: GAGVSQSPSNKVTEKGKDVELRCDPISGHTALYWYRQSLGQGLEFLIYFQGNSAPDKSGLPSDRFSAERTGGSVSTLTIQRTQQEDSAVYLCASSLVLAGSTDTQYFGPGTRLTVL.

The chain uses TRBV4-1 and TRBJ2-7; TRBD2 is a possible D gene (5 bases). Germline assignment: CDR1 MGHRA and CDR2 YSYEKL. V was clipped by 5 bases and J by 4 bases, with 21 bases between them. CDR3 size: 16 residues. This chain's CDR3 is CASSVTGRTYLYEQYF. For the CDR3, the DNA is TGCGCCAGCAGCGTAACGGGGAGAACGTACCTTTACGAGCAGTACTTC.

CDR3 sequence reads: CAISDPGRQGDEQYF. CDR3 nucleotides: TGTGCCATCAGTGATCCGGGGAGACAGGGTGATGAGCAGTACTTC. The chain is built from TRBV10-3 and TRBJ2-7, with TRBD1 matching 7 bases. The CDR3 covers 15 residues. Germline CDR1 reads ENHRY; CDR2 reads SYGVKD. Trimming cost V 3 bases and J 7 bases; bases outside gene matches: 12.

The chain links TRBV10-3 to TRBJ2-1; 8 bases fit TRBD2. With V trimmed by 5 bases and J by 9 bases, 9 bases remained unmatched. Germline loops: CDR1 ENHRY, CDR2 SYGVKD. The CDR3 is made up of 14 amino acids. This CDR3 is CAISLERESVEQFF. The CDR3, as DNA: TGTGCCATCAGTTTAGAGCGGGAGAGCGTTGAGCAGTTCTTC.

This clone was counted a single time. V is TRBV6-6 and J is TRBJ2-7; 8 nucleotides agree with TRBD2. Germline CDR1 MNHNY, CDR2 SVGAGI (reference sequence). Trimming took 5 bases from V and 2 from J; bases not matched to a gene: 8. The CDR3 has 15 residues. The CDR3 loop is CASSQAGVRAYEQYF. CDR3 DNA sequence: TGTGCCAGCAGTCAAGCGGGAGTTCGTGCCTACGAGCAGTACTTC.

Points on this clone: At one of its ends the junction is not consistent with the germline gene, which may arise from a read error. The chain employs TRBV7-7 and TRBJ2-1, with 11 bases lining up with TRBD2. Germline V gives CDR1 SSHAT, CDR2 FNYEAQ (reference sequence). CDR3 length: 13 amino acids. The CDR3 is CASRVAGGSEQFF. The CDR3 nucleotides are TGTGCTAGCAGGGTAGCGGGAGGGAGTGAGCAGTTCTTC.

This clone turned up a few times. The CDR3 is CASSARSDRGRIGFSGANVLTF. The DNA of the CDR3 is TGTGCCAGCAGCGCAAGATCGGACAGGGGGCGGATTGGTTTCTCTGGGGCCAACGTCCTGACTTTC. V is TRBV9 and J is TRBJ2-6, with 11 positions matching TRBD1. V shed 3 bases, J shed 0 bases, and the junction held 17 bases outside the gene matches. The CDR3 contains 22 residues. Germline values: CDR1 SGDLS, CDR2 YYNGEE.

The chain combines TRBV5-4 with TRBJ1-2; TRBD1 is a possible D gene (5 bases). V was clipped by 0 bases and J by 8 bases, with 14 bases between them. CDR1 SGHNT and CDR2 YYREEE come from the germline V gene (reference sequence). The CDR3 is 14 residues long. The CDR3 sequence is CASSLAGGRGGYTF. The CDR3 DNA is TGTGCCAGCAGCTTGGCCGGGGGACGGGGGGGCTACACCTTC.

The CDR3 region has the DNA TGTGCCAGCAGCAAAGAGGGCGGGGGGGCCCCCTACGAGCAGTACTTC. This translates into CASSKEGGGAPYEQYF. The gene calls are TRBV21-1 and TRBJ2-7; the table's D call, TRBD2, has no DNA check behind it. TRBV21-1 is an annotated pseudogene. The CDR3 is made up of 16 amino acids.

In nucleotides, the CDR3 is TGTGCCATCAGTGATCGACAGGCTGAGCAGTTCTTC. Amino acid sequence: CAISDRQAEQFF. The chain uses TRBV10-3 and TRBJ2-1, with D perhaps matching TRBD1 (6 bases). This CDR3 is 12 amino acids long. V gave up 3 bases and J gave up 9 bases, with 9 bases separating them. The germline V gene encodes CDR1 ENHRY and CDR2 SYGVKD.

The rearrangement links TRBV5-1 to TRBJ2-6, with a tentative D call TRBD1 (6 bases). The CDR3 has 15 amino acids. Germline V gene sequence: CDR1 SGHRS, CDR2 YFSETQ. The V end lost 4 bases, the J end lost 2 bases, and 10 bases lay between the germline ends. CDR3 nucleotide sequence: TGCGCCAGCAGCGAGGGGGTTACTGGGGCCAACGTCCTGACTTTC. Amino acids: CASSEGVTGANVLTF.

This chain joins TRBV19 and TRBJ2-1; possible D gene TRBD1, 6 bases. The germline V gene encodes CDR1 LNHDA and CDR2 SQIVND (reference sequence). Deletions cut 5 bases from V and 6 bases from J, with 11 bases between. This CDR3 spans 13 amino acids. This CDR3 reads CASSLQGFNEQFF. The CDR3 DNA reads TGTGCCAGTAGTCTACAGGGTTTCAATGAGCAGTTCTTC.

The chain employs TRBV15 and TRBJ2-1, with 9 nucleotides matching TRBD2. The CDR3 is 19 residues long. Germline V gene data show CDR1 as LNHNV and CDR2 as YYDKDF (reference sequence). The V gene end was trimmed by 3 bases and the J gene end by 4 bases; junction bases not matched to a gene: 16. CDR3 residues: CATSSARGGAGGIYNEQFF. CDR3 DNA sequence: TGTGCCACCAGCAGCGCCCGTGGAGGAGCGGGAGGTATATACAATGAGCAGTTCTTC.

The CDR3 protein is CASGQKSNYGYTF. The CDR3 DNA reads as TGTGCCAGTGGACAGAAATCGAACTATGGCTACACCTTC. This sequence joins TRBV6-6 and TRBJ1-2; the D gene is possibly TRBD1 (6 bases). V lost 9 bases and J lost 2, with 13 bases in between. CDR1 is MNHNY, CDR2 SVGAGI, per germline (reference sequence). The CDR3 has 13 amino acids.

The V gene is TRBV30, the J gene TRBJ1-3; D might be TRBD1 (6 bases). V lost 5 bases to trimming and J lost 4 bases, with 15 bases between them. Germline CDR1 GTSNPN, CDR2 SVGIG (reference sequence). The length of the CDR3 is 14 residues. CDR3 in amino acids: CAWGSGGKGNTIYF. CDR3 nucleotides: TGTGCCTGGGGGTCGGGGGGCAAAGGAAACACCATATATTTT. The full variable domain, with the rest looked up from reference TRBV30 and TRBJ1-3, is SQTIHQWPATLVQPVGSPLSLECTVEGTSNPNLYWYRQAAGRGLQLLFYSVGIGQISSEVPQNLSASRPQDRQFILSSKKLLLSDSGFYLCAWGSGGKGNTIYFGEGSWLTVV.

V is TRBV19 and J is TRBJ2-7, with 8 positions matching TRBD1. The CDR3 sequence is 13 residues long. Germline CDR1 is LNHDA and CDR2 is SQIVND (reference sequence). V gave up 7 bases and J gave up 2 bases; unmatched junction bases: 4. The CDR3 loop reads CASKNRGTYEQYF. In DNA, the CDR3 is TGTGCCAGTAAAAACAGGGGGACCTACGAGCAGTACTTC. Together with reference TRBV19 and TRBJ2-7, the CDR3 gives the full variable domain: DGGITQSPKYLFRKEGQNVTLSCEQNLNHDAMYWYRQDPGQGLRLIYYSQIVNDFQKGDIAEGYSVSREKKESFPLTVTSAQKNPTAFYLCASKNRGTYEQYFGPGTRLTVT.

This clone was seen a handful of times. The rearrangement joins TRBV18 to TRBJ2-3; D is uncertain. V was trimmed by 6 bases and J by 10 bases, leaving 20 bases between them. Germline values: CDR1 KGHSH, CDR2 LQKENI. The CDR3 runs to 14 residues. CDR3: CASSEFGASGPQYF. The CDR3 DNA reads TGTGCCAGCTCCGAATTTGGCGCAAGTGGGCCGCAGTATTTT.

This chain connects TRBV5-4 to TRBJ2-1; D perhaps matches TRBD2 (6 bases). Per the germline V gene, CDR1 is SGHNT and CDR2 is YYREEE (reference sequence). The CDR3 loop spans 17 amino acids. V shed 4 bases and J shed 2 bases, with 19 bases lying between them. The chain's CDR3 is CASSSGAGSLPYNEQFF. The CDR3 coding sequence is TGTGCCAGCAGCAGTGGGGCGGGGTCTCTTCCCTACAATGAGCAGTTCTTC.

CDR3 region: CASSSLTGVQTEAFF. The CDR3 coding sequence is TGTGCCAGCAGCTCCCTGACAGGGGTTCAGACTGAAGCTTTCTTT. The chain couples TRBV7-9 to TRBJ1-1; the match to TRBD1 covers 8 bases. Germline lookup yields CDR1 SEHNR and CDR2 FQNEAQ (reference sequence). V trimming: 4 bases; J trimming: 5 bases; junction bases outside the gene matches: 9. The CDR3 is made up of 15 amino acids.